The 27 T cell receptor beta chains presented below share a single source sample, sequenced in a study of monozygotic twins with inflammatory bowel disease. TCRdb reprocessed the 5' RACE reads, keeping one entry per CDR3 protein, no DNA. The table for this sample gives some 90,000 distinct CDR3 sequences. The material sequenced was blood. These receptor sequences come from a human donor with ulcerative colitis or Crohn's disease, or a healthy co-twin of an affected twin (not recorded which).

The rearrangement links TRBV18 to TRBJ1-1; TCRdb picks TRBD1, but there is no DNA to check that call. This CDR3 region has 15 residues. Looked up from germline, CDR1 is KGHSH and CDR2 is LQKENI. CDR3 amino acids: CASSPATATNTEAFF.

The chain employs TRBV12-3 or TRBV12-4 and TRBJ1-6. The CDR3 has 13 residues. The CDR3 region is CASSRSDPSPLHF.

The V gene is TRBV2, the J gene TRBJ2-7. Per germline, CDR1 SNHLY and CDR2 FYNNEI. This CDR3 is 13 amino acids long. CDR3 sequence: CASSEGFTGEQYF.

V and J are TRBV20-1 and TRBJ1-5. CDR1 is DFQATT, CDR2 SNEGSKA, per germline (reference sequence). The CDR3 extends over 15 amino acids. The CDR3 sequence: CSARDPFDDNQPQHF.

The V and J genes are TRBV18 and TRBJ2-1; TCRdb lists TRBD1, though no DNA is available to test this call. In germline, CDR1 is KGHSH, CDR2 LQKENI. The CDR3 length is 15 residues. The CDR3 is CASSPPTGGLNEQFF. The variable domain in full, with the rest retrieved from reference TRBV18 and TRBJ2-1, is NAGVMQNPRHLVRRRGQEARLRCSPMKGHSHVYWYRQLPEEGLKFMVYLQKENIIDESGMPKERFSAEFPKEGPSILRIQQVVRGDSAAYFCASSPPTGGLNEQFFGPGTRLTVL.

The CDR3 protein is CASSQTARQRSNYGYTF. The J gene is TRBJ1-2, the V gene TRBV16. This CDR3 has 17 residues. Germline V gene lookup returns CDR1 KGHSY and CDR2 FQNENV.

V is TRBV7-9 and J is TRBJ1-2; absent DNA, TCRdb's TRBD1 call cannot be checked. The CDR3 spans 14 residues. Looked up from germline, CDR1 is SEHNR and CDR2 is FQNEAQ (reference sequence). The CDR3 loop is CASSNPPQGSGYTF. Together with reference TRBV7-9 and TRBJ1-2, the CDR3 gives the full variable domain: DTGVSQNPRHKITKRGQNVTFRCDPISEHNRLYWYRQTLGQGPEFLTYFQNEAQLEKSRLLSDRFSAERPKGSFSTLEIQRTEQGDSAMYLCASSNPPQGSGYTFGSGTRLTVV.

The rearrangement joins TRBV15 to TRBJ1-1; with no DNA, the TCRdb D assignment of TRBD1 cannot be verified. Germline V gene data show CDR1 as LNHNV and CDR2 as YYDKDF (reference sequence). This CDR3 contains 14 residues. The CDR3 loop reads CATSGRTANTEAFF.

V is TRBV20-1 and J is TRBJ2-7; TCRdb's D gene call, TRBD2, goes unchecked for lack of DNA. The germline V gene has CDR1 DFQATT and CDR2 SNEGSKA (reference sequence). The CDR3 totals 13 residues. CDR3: CSAGPRTSYEQYF.

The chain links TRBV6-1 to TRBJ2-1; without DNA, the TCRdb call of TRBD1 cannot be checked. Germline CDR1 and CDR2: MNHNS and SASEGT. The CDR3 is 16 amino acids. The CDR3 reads CASKGSGQSSYNEQSF.

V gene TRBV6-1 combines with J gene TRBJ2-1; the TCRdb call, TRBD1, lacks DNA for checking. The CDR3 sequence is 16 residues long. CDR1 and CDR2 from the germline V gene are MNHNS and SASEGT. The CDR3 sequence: CASSGLGRTASNEQFF.

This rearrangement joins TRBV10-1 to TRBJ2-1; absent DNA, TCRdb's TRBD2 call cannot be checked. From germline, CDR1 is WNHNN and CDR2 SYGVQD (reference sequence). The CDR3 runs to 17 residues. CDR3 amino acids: CASSESPGVAGYNEQFF.

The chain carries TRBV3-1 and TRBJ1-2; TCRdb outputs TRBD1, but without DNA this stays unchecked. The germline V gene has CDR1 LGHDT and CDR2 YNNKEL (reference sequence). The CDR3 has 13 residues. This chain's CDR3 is CASSQDRANGYTF.

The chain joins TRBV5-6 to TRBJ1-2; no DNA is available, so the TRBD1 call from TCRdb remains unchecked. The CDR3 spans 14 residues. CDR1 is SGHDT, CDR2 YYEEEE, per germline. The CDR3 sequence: CASSRGESYYGYTF.

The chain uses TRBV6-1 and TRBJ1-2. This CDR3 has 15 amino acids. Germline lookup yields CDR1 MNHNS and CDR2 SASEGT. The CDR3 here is CASSSTPTGNYGYTF.

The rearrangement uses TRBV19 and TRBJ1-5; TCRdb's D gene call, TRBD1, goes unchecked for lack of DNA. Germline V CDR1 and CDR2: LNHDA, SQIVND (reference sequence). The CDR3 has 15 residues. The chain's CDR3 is CASSPKGQTVLPQHF.

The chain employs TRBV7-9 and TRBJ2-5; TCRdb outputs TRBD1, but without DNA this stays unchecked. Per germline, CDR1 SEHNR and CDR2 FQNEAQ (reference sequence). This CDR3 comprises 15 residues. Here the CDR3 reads CASSLAQTVWETQYF.

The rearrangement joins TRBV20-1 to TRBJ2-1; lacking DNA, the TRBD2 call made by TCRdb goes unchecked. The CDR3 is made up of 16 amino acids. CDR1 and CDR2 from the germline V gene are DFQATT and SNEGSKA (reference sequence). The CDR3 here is CSASGTSGGSYNEQFF.

CDR3 in amino acids: CASTDMGLTGANVLTF. This chain connects TRBV5-5 to TRBJ2-6; there is no DNA to check the TCRdb D call of TRBD2. CDR3 length equals 16 residues. Germline assignment: CDR1 SGHKS and CDR2 YYEKEE (reference sequence).

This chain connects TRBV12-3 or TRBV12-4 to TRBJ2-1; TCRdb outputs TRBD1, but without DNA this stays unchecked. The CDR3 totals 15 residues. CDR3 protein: CASSFQDSRYNEQFF.

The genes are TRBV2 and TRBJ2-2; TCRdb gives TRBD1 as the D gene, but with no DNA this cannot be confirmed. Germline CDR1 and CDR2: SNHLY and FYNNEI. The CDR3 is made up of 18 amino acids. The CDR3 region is CASSDSRGQAVNTGELFF.

The CDR3 protein is CASSYHKTAYNEQFF. The chain combines TRBV12-3 or TRBV12-4 with TRBJ2-1. This CDR3 has 15 amino acids.

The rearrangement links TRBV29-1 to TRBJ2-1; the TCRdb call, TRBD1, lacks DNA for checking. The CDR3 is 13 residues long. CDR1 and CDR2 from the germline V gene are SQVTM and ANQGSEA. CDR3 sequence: CSVYPRGYNEQFF.

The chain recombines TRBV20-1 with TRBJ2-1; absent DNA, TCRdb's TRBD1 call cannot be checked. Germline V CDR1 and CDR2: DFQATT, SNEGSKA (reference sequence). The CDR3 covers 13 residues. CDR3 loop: CSAKSPRGHEQFF.

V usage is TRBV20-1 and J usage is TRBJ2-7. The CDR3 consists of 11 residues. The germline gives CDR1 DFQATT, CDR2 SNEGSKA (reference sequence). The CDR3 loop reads CSARDSYEQYF.

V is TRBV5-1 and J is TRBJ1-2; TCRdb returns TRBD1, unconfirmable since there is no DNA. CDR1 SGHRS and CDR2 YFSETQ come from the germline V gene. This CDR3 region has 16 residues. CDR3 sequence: CASSLEAGATNYGYTF.

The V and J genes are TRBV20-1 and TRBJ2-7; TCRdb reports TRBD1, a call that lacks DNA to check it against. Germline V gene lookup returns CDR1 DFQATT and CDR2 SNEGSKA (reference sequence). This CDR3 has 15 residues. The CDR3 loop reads CSAAQPGFGTGSQYF.